The rows below give T cell receptor beta chains drawn from one sample of a study of blood T cell repertoires in COVID-19. Measured with immunoSEQ multiplex PCR; TCRdb has only the in-frame clones, and not every one. Of about 300,000 clones in the sample, nearly 90% were seen once. Sequenced: PBMCs or T cells enriched from blood (not recorded which). These receptors originate from a woman in her twenties or thirties who had recovered from COVID-19. The CDR3 runs from the conserved cysteine through the conserved F or W. Fields, in order: D gene, J gene, V gene, clone size, CDR3 protein, CDR3 DNA. A D gene is named only where the DNA matches it firmly. Clone size is given for some rows only: seen once, a few or many times, or a class if the clone is expanded.

d_call: .
j_call: TRBJ2-7
v_call: TRBV21-1
clone_size: .
cdr3_aa: CASSPGTGPHEQYF
cdr3_nt: TGTGCCAGCAGCCCCGGGACAGGGCCCCACGAGCAGTACTTC

d_call: TRBD1
j_call: TRBJ2-7
v_call: TRBV27
clone_size: .
cdr3_aa: CASSAGTGSYEQYF
cdr3_nt: TGTGCCAGCAGCGCCGGGACAGGGTCCTACGAGCAGTACTTC

d_call: .
j_call: TRBJ1-5
v_call: TRBV6-1
clone_size: .
cdr3_aa: CASSDFAGSNQPQHF
cdr3_nt: TGTGCCAGCAGTGACTTCGCAGGGAGCAATCAGCCCCAGCATTTT

d_call: .
j_call: TRBJ1-2
v_call: TRBV2
clone_size: .
cdr3_aa: CASSEFFWGGFYGYTF
cdr3_nt: TGTGCCAGCAGTGAATTTTTTTGGGGGGGATTCTATGGCTACACCTTC

d_call: .
j_call: TRBJ2-1
v_call: TRBV20-1
clone_size: .
cdr3_aa: CSASDVNEQFF
cdr3_nt: TGCAGTGCGAGCGACGTCAATGAGCAGTTCTTC

d_call: .
j_call: TRBJ2-5
v_call: TRBV12-3/TRBV12-4
clone_size: once
cdr3_aa: CASSRSQETQYF
cdr3_nt: TGTGCCAGCAGTCGGAGCCAAGAGACCCAGTACTTC

d_call: TRBD1
j_call: TRBJ1-4
v_call: TRBV5-1
clone_size: .
cdr3_aa: CASSLNLGTGVEKLFF
cdr3_nt: TGCGCCAGCAGCTTGAATTTAGGGACAGGGGTTGAAAAACTGTTTTTT

d_call: TRBD2
j_call: TRBJ2-5
v_call: TRBV19
clone_size: .
cdr3_aa: CASSTVSGGFQETQYF
cdr3_nt: TGTGCCAGTAGTACGGTTAGCGGGGGGTTCCAAGAGACCCAGTACTTC

d_call: .
j_call: TRBJ2-7
v_call: TRBV5-6
clone_size: .
cdr3_aa: CASSTYSYEQYF
cdr3_nt: TGTGCCAGCAGCACCTACAGTTACGAGCAGTACTTC

d_call: .
j_call: TRBJ2-7
v_call: TRBV6-1
clone_size: .
cdr3_aa: CASSEAGGRSYEQYF
cdr3_nt: TGTGCCAGCAGTGAAGCGGGGGGAAGGTCCTACGAGCAGTACTTC

d_call: .
j_call: TRBJ1-2
v_call: TRBV27
clone_size: .
cdr3_aa: CASRSSGVVNYGYTF
cdr3_nt: TGTGCCAGCAGGAGCTCGGGGGTGGTCAACTATGGCTACACCTTC

d_call: .
j_call: TRBJ1-1
v_call: TRBV2
clone_size: .
cdr3_aa: CASTGRENTEAFF
cdr3_nt: TGTGCCAGCACCGGACGGGAAAACACTGAAGCTTTCTTT

d_call: TRBD2
j_call: TRBJ2-1
v_call: TRBV4-1
clone_size: .
cdr3_aa: CASSHPGLAGEQFF
cdr3_nt: TGCGCCAGCAGCCACCCGGGACTAGCGGGAGAGCAGTTCTTC

d_call: TRBD1
j_call: TRBJ2-1
v_call: TRBV2
clone_size: .
cdr3_aa: CASSETGGNEQFF
cdr3_nt: TGTGCCAGCAGTGAGACAGGGGGCAATGAGCAGTTCTTC

d_call: TRBD1
j_call: TRBJ1-4
v_call: TRBV5-5
clone_size: .
cdr3_aa: CASSWGQMNEKLFF
cdr3_nt: TGTGCCAGCAGCTGGGGACAGATGAATGAAAAACTGTTTTTT

d_call: .
j_call: TRBJ2-7
v_call: TRBV9
clone_size: .
cdr3_aa: CASSPDQTGEQYF
cdr3_nt: TGTGCCAGCAGCCCGGACCAGACAGGCGAGCAGTACTTC

d_call: .
j_call: TRBJ1-2
v_call: TRBV30
clone_size: once
cdr3_aa: CAHYGNYGYTF
cdr3_nt: TGTGCCCACTACGGAAACTATGGCTACACCTTC

d_call: .
j_call: TRBJ1-1
v_call: TRBV3-1/TRBV3-2
clone_size: .
cdr3_aa: CASSQVSIREAEAFF
cdr3_nt: TGTGCCAGCAGCCAAGTGAGCATCAGGGAGGCTGAAGCTTTCTTT

d_call: TRBD1
j_call: TRBJ2-6
v_call: TRBV5-1
clone_size: .
cdr3_aa: CASSARQGAGANVLTF
cdr3_nt: TGCGCCAGCAGCGCTAGACAGGGGGCTGGGGCCAACGTCCTGACTTTC

d_call: TRBD1
j_call: TRBJ1-1
v_call: TRBV7-2
clone_size: .
cdr3_aa: CASSRQGYTEAFF
cdr3_nt: TGTGCCAGCAGCCGACAGGGTTACACTGAAGCTTTCTTT

d_call: TRBD1
j_call: TRBJ1-5
v_call: TRBV30
clone_size: .
cdr3_aa: CAWTSGTGRKQPQHF
cdr3_nt: TGTGCCTGGACCTCCGGGACAGGGAGGAAGCAGCCCCAGCATTTT

d_call: .
j_call: TRBJ1-4
v_call: TRBV7-3
clone_size: .
cdr3_aa: CASSLKGRQFNEKLFF
cdr3_nt: TGTGCCAGCAGCTTAAAAGGTCGACAGTTCAATGAAAAACTGTTTTTT

d_call: TRBD1
j_call: TRBJ2-2
v_call: TRBV7-2
clone_size: .
cdr3_aa: CASSLFRGSIGELFF
cdr3_nt: TGTGCCAGCAGCTTATTCAGGGGGTCGATAGGGGAGCTGTTTTTT

d_call: .
j_call: TRBJ1-6
v_call: TRBV30
clone_size: .
cdr3_aa: CAWSDLGGIPAYNSPLHF
cdr3_nt: TGTGCCTGGAGTGATCTTGGGGGGATTCCGGCCTATAATTCACCCCTCCACTTT

d_call: TRBD2
j_call: TRBJ2-1
v_call: TRBV5-1
clone_size: .
cdr3_aa: CASSSTLAGGPQQFF
cdr3_nt: TGCGCCAGCAGTTCCACTCTAGCGGGGGGGCCGCAGCAGTTCTTC

d_call: .
j_call: TRBJ1-2
v_call: TRBV4-3
clone_size: once
cdr3_aa: CASSQAWGLGYGYTF
cdr3_nt: TGCGCCAGCAGCCAAGCGTGGGGCTTGGGCTATGGCTACACCTTC

d_call: .
j_call: TRBJ2-7
v_call: TRBV9
clone_size: once
cdr3_aa: CASSEIQGSEQYF
cdr3_nt: TGTGCCAGCAGCGAAATACAGGGAAGCGAGCAGTACTTC

d_call: .
j_call: TRBJ1-2
v_call: TRBV18
clone_size: once
cdr3_aa: CASSPRAGFNYGYTF
cdr3_nt: TGTGCCAGCTCACCAAGGGCAGGGTTTAACTATGGCTACACCTTC

d_call: .
j_call: TRBJ2-5
v_call: TRBV6-2/TRBV6-3
clone_size: .
cdr3_aa: CASSYLLGGETQYF
cdr3_nt: TGTGCCAGCAGTTACCTACTAGGAGGGGAGACCCAGTACTTC

d_call: .
j_call: TRBJ2-2
v_call: TRBV6-1
clone_size: .
cdr3_aa: CASSELGGAGTGELFF
cdr3_nt: TGTGCCAGCAGTGAATTAGGGGGGGCCGGTACCGGGGAGCTGTTTTTT

d_call: TRBD1
j_call: TRBJ1-3
v_call: TRBV4-1
clone_size: once
cdr3_aa: CASSQDNLGQGSGNTIYF
cdr3_nt: TGCGCCAGCAGCCAAGACAATTTGGGACAGGGATCTGGAAACACCATATATTTT

d_call: TRBD2
j_call: TRBJ2-3
v_call: TRBV4-3
clone_size: .
cdr3_aa: CASSRLATDTQYF
cdr3_nt: TGCGCCAGCAGTCGACTAGCCACAGATACGCAGTATTTT

d_call: .
j_call: TRBJ1-4
v_call: TRBV2
clone_size: .
cdr3_aa: CASSPRPPGRINEKLFF
cdr3_nt: TGTGCCAGCAGTCCTCGACCTCCTGGGCGAATAAATGAAAAACTGTTTTTT

d_call: .
j_call: TRBJ1-2
v_call: TRBV18
clone_size: .
cdr3_aa: CASSTNRENYGYTF
cdr3_nt: TGTGCCAGCTCAACAAACAGGGAAAACTATGGCTACACCTTC

d_call: .
j_call: TRBJ1-5
v_call: TRBV19
clone_size: few
cdr3_aa: CASSIDHSGVGNQPQHF
cdr3_nt: TGTGCCAGTAGTATAGATCATTCAGGGGTTGGCAATCAGCCCCAGCATTTT

d_call: .
j_call: TRBJ1-1
v_call: TRBV12-3/TRBV12-4
clone_size: .
cdr3_aa: CASSYSTEAFF
cdr3_nt: TGTGCCAGCAGTTATAGCACTGAAGCTTTCTTT

d_call: .
j_call: TRBJ1-2
v_call: TRBV7-9
clone_size: .
cdr3_aa: CASSLGGDYGYTF
cdr3_nt: TGTGCCAGCAGCCTGGGAGGGGACTATGGCTACACCTTC